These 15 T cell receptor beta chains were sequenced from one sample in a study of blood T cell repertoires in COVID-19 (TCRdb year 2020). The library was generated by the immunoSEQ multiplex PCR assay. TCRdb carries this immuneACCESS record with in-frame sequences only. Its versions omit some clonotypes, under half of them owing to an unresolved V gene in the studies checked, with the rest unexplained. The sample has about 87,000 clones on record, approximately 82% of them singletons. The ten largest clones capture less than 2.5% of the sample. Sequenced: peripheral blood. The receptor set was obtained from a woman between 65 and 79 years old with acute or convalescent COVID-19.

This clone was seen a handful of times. The CDR3 sequence is CASSSADRLWTEAFF. DNA for the CDR3: TGTGCCAGCAGTTCCGCGGACAGGTTGTGGACTGAAGCTTTCTTT. The genes are TRBV27 and TRBJ1-1; 7 bases line up with TRBD1. V lost 4 bases and J lost 5; bases outside the gene matches: 10. Germline V CDR1 and CDR2: MNHEY, SMNVEV (reference sequence). The CDR3 covers 15 residues.

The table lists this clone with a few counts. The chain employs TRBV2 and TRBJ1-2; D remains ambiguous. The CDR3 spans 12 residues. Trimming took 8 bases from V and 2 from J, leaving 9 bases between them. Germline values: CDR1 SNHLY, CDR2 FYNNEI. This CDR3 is CASEQSNYGYTF. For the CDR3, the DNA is TGTGCCAGCGAACAGTCCAACTATGGCTACACCTTC.

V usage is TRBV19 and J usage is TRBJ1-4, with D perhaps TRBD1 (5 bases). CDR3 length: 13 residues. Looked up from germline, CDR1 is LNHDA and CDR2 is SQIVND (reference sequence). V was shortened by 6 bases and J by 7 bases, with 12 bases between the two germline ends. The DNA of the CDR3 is TGTGCCAGTAGCCAGGGCCCTCGTGAAAAACTGTTTTTT. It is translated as CASSQGPREKLFF.

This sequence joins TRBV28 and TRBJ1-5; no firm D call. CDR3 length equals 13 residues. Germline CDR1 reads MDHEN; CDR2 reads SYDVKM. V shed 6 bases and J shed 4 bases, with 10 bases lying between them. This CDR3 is CASSNARNQPQHF. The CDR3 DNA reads TGTGCCAGCAGCAACGCCCGGAATCAGCCCCAGCATTTT. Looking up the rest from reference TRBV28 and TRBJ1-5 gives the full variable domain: DVKVTQSSRYLVKRTGEKVFLECVQDMDHENMFWYRQDPGLGLRLIYFSYDVKMKEKGDIPEGYSVSREKKERFSLILESASTNQTSMYLCASSNARNQPQHFGDGTRLSIL.

CDR3 loop: CASSPRGLEAFF. The CDR3 region has the DNA TGTGCCAGCTCACCTCGGGGTTTGGAGGCTTTCTTT. V and J are TRBV18 and TRBJ1-1; D not resolved. In germline, CDR1 is KGHSH, CDR2 LQKENI. Trimming pared 3 bases from V and 11 bases from J, leaving 13 bases between. The CDR3 sequence is 12 residues long.

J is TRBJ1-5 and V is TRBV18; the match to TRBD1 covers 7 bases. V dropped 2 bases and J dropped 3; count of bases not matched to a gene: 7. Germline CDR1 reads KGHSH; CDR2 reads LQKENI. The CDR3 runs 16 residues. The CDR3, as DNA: TGTGCCAGCTCACCAGCGACAGGGAATATCAATCAGCCCCAGCATTTT. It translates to CASSPATGNINQPQHF.

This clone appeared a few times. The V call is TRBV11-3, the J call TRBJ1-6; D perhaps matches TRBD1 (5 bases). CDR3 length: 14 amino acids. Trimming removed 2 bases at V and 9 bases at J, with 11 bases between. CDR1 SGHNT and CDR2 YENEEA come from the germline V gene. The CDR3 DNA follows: TGTGCCAGCAGCTTACAGGGCCACAGTTCACCCCTCCACTTT. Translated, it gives CASSLQGHSSPLHF.

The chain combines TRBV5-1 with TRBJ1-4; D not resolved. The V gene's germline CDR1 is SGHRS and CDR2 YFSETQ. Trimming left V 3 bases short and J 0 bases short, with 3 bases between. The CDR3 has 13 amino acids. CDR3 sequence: CASSSATNEKLFF. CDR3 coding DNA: TGCGCCAGCAGCTCTGCAACTAATGAAAAACTGTTTTTT.

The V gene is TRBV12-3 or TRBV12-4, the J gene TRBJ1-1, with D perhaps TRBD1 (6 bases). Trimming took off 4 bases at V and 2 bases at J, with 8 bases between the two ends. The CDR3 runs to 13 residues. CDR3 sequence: CASSWTDNTEAFF. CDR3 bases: TGTGCCAGCAGTTGGACAGACAACACTGAAGCTTTCTTT.

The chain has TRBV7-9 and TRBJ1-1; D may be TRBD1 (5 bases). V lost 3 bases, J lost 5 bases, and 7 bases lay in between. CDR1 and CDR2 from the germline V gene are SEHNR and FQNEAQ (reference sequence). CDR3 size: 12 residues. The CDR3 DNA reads TGTGCCAGCAGCTTGGGGCGGACTGAAGCTTTCTTT. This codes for CASSLGRTEAFF.

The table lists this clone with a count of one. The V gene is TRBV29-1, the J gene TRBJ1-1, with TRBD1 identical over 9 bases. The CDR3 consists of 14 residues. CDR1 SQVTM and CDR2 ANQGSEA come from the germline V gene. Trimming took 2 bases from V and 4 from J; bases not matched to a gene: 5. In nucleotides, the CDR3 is TGCAGCGTTGAACAGACAGGGGGTTTCACTGAAGCTTTCTTT. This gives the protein CSVEQTGGFTEAFF.

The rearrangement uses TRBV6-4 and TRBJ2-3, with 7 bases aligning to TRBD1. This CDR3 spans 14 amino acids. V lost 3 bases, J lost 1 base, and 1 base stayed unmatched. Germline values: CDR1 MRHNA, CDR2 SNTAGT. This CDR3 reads CASSEGGGTDTQYF. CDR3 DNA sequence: TGTGCCAGCAGTGAAGGGGGCGGCACAGATACGCAGTATTTT.

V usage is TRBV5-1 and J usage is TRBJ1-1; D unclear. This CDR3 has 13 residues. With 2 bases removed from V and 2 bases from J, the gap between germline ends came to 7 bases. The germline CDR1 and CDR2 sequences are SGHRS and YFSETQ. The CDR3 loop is CASSLSTNTEAFF. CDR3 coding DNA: TGCGCCAGCAGCTTATCTACCAACACTGAAGCTTTCTTT.

Here the CDR3 DNA reads TGTGCCAGCAGTTTCCTACGACAGATTCAGTATTTT. Its protein product is CASSFLRQIQYF. The chain couples TRBV27 to TRBJ2-3, with a tentative D call TRBD1 (5 bases). This CDR3 contains 12 residues. The V end was cut by 3 bases, the J end by 12 bases, with 13 bases between. Looked up from germline, CDR1 is MNHEY and CDR2 is SMNVEV (reference sequence).

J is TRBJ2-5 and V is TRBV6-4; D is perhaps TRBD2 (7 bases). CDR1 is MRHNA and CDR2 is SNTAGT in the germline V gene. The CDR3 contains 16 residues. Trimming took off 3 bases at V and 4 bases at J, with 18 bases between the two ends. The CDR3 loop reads CASSERGGGSLETQYF. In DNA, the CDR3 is TGTGCCAGCAGTGAGAGGGGCGGGGGCTCATTAGAGACCCAGTACTTC.